The clone carrying this T cell receptor (beta chain) occurred many times. Patients showing uncontrolled infection, other autoimmune disease, pregnancy or lactation were ineligible. Amplified TCR beta CDR3 regions came from RNA transcripts. Primed by the HTBI set, a first-round RT-PCR was run on the TCR CDR3. TCRdb itself ran the multiplex PCR reads through MiXCR, one entry per CDR3 protein. The table has approximately 740,000 distinct CDR3 sequences, about 15% seen once. The sample belongs to a study of T cells in Graves' hyperthyroidism and ophthalmopathy. V was pared by 6 bases and J by 9 bases, with 12 bases between. CDR1 is SEHNR and CDR2 is FQNEAQ in the germline V gene (reference sequence). The CDR3 is 12 residues long.

Sequencing was performed on blood. The receptor was derived from a young woman with Graves' hyperthyroidism. This rearrangement joins TRBV7-9 to TRBJ2-1; D is uncertain. CDR3 region: CASSQELGEQFF. CDR3 coding DNA: TGTGCCAGCAGTCAGGAGTTGGGTGAGCAGTTCTTC.